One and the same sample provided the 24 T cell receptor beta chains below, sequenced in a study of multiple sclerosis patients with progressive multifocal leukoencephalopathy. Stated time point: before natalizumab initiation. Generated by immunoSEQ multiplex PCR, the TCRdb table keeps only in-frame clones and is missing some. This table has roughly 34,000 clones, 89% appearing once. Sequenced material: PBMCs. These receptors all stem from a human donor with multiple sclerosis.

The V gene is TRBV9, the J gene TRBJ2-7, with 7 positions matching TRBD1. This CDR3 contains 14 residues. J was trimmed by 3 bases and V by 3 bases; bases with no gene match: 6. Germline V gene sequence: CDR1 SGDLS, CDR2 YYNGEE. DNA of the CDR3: TGTGCCAGCAGCGGCTACAGGGGATTCTACGAGCAGTACTTC. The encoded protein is CASSGYRGFYEQYF.

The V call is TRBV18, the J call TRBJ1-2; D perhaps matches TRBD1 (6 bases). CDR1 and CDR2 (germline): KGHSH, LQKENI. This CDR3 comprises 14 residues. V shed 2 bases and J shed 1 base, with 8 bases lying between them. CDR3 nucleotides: TGTGCCAGCTCACCAGGGGGCTTTAACTATGGCTACACCTTC. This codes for CASSPGGFNYGYTF.

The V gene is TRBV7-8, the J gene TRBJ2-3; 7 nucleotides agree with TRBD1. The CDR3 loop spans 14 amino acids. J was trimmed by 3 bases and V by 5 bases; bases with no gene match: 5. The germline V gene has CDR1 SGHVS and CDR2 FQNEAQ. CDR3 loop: CASSPQGVTDTQYF. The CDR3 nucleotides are TGTGCCAGCAGCCCTCAGGGGGTAACAGATACGCAGTATTTT.

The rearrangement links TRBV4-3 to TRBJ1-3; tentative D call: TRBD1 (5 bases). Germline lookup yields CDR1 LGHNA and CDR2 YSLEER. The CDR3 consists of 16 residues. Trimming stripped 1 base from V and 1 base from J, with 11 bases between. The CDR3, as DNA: TGCGCCAGCAGCCAAGGTTTCGGGACTTCTGGAAACACCATATATTTT. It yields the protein CASSQGFGTSGNTIYF.

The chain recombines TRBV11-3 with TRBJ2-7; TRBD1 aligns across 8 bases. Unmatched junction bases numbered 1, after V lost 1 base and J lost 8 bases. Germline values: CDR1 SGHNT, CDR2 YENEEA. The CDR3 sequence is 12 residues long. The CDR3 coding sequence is TGTGCCAGCAGCTTAGCAGGGGGCCAGCAGTACTTC. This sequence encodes CASSLAGGQQYF. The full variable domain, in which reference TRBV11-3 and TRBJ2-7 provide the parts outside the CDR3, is EAGVVQSPRYKIIEKKQPVAFWCNPISGHNTLYWYLQNLGQGPELLIRYENEEAVDDSQLPKDRFSAERLKGVDSTLKIQPAELGDSAVYLCASSLAGGQQYFGPGTRLTVT.

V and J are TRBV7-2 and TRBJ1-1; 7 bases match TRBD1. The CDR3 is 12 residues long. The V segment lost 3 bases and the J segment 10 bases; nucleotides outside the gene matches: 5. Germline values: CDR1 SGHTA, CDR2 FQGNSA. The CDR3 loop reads CASSFGTEGAFF. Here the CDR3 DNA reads TGTGCCAGCAGCTTTGGGACAGAGGGAGCTTTCTTT.

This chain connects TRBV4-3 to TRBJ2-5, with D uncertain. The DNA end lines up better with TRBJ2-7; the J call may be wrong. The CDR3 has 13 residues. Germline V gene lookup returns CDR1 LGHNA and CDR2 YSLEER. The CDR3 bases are TGCGCCAGCAGCCAAGATCGAGCCTACGAGCAGTACTTC. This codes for CASSQDRAYEQYF.

The CDR3 here is CASSPLGTGEVYGYTF. The CDR3 nucleotides read TGTGCCAGCAGCCCCCTGGGGACAGGGGAGGTCTATGGCTACACCTTC. This chain connects TRBV13 to TRBJ1-2, with 10 bases aligning to TRBD1. The CDR3 totals 16 residues. Germline CDR1 is PRHDT and CDR2 is FYEKMQ (reference sequence). With V trimmed by 5 bases and J by 4 bases, 10 bases remained unmatched. Full variable domain (outside the CDR3, taken from reference TRBV13 and TRBJ1-2): AAGVIQSPRHLIKEKRETATLKCYPIPRHDTVYWYQQGPGQDPQFLISFYEKMQSDKGSIPDRFSAQQFSDYHSELNMSSLELGDSALYFCASSPLGTGEVYGYTFGSGTRLTVV.

The CDR3 DNA reads TGTGCCAGCAGTTTCCGCCGAAACACCATATATTTT. As protein: CASSFRRNTIYF. The V gene is TRBV28, the J gene TRBJ1-3; the D is unclear. V lost 3 bases, J lost 5 bases, and 5 bases lay in between. In germline, CDR1 is MDHEN, CDR2 SYDVKM. This CDR3 spans 12 amino acids.

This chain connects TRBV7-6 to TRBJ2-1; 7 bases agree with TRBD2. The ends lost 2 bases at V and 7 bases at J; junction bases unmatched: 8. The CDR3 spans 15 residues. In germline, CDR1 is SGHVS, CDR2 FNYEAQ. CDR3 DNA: TGTGCCAGCAGCTTACAAGCGGGACTTTTAAATGAGCAGTTCTTC. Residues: CASSLQAGLLNEQFF.

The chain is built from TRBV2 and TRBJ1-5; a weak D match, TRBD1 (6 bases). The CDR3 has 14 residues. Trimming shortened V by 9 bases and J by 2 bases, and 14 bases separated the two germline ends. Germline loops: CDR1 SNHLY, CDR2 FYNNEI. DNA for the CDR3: TGTGCCAGTCAACAGGGTGGGGGCAATCAGCCCCAGCATTTT. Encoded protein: CASQQGGGNQPQHF.

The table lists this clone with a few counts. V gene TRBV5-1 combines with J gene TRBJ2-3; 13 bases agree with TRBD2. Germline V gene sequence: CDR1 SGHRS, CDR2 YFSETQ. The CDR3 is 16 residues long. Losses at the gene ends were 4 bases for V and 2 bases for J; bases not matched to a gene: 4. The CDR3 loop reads CASSPTSGRLTDTQYF. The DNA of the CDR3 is TGCGCCAGCAGCCCGACTAGCGGGAGGCTCACAGATACGCAGTATTTT.

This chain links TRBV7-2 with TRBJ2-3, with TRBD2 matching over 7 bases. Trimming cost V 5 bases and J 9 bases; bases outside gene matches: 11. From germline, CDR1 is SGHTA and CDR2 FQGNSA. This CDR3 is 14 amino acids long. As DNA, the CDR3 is TGTGCCAGCAGCCAGACTAGCCCCAAGGCAACGCAGTATTTT. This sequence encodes CASSQTSPKATQYF. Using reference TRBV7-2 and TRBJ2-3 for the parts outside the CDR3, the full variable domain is GAGVSQSPSNKVTEKGKDVELRCDPISGHTALYWYRQSLGQGLEFLIYFQGNSAPDKSGLPSDRFSAERTGGSVSTLTIQRTQQEDSAVYLCASSQTSPKATQYFGPGTRLTVL.

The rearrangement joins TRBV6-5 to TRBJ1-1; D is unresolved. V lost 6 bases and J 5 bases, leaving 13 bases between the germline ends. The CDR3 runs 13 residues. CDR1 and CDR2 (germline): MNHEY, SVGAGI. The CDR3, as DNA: TGTGCCAGCAGCGGAGTGAGTCGAACTGAAGCTTTCTTT. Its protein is CASSGVSRTEAFF.

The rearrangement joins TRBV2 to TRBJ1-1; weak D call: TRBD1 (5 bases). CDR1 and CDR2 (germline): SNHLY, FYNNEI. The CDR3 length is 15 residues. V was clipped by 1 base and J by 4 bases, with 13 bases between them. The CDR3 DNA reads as TGTGCCAGCAGTGAAGGCTTTAGGGGAGCCACTGAAGCTTTCTTT. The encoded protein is CASSEGFRGATEAFF.

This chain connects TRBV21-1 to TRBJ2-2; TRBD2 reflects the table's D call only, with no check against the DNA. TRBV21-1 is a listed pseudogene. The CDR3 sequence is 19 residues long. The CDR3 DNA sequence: TGTGCCAGCAGCACCGGACTAGCGGGGCCGAAAGTTCTCACCGGGGAGCTGTTTTTT. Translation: CASSTGLAGPKVLTGELFF.

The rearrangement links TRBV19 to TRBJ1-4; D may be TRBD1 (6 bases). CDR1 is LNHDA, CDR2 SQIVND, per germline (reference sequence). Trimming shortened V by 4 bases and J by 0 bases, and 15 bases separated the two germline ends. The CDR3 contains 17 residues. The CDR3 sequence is CASSTSGTPPTNEKLFF. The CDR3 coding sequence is TGTGCCAGTAGTACTTCCGGGACACCTCCAACTAATGAAAAACTGTTTTTT.

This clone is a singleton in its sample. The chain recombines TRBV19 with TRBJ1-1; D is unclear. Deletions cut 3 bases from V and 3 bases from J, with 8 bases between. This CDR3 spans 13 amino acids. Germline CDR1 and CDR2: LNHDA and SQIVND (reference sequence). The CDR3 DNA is TGTGCCAGTAGTATCGTACGGGACACTGAAGCTTTCTTT. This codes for CASSIVRDTEAFF.

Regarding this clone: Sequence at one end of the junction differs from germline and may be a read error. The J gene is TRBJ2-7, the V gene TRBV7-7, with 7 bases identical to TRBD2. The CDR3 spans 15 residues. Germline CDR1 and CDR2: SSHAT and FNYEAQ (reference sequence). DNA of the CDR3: TGTGCTAGCAGCCCAGGACTAGGAGGGACCAGCGAGCAGTACTTC. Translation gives CASSPGLGGTSEQYF.

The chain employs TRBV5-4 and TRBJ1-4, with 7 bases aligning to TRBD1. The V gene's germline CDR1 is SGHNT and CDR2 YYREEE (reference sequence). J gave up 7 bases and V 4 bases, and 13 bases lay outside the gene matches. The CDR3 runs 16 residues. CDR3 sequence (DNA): TGTGCCAGCAGCATCCACAAAGGGGGCGCGGGTGAAAAACTGTTTTTT. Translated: CASSIHKGGAGEKLFF.

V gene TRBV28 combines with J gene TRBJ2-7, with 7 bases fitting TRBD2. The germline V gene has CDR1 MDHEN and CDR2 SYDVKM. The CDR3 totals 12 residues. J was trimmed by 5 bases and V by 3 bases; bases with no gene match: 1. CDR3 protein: CASSLGGDEQYF. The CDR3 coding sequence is TGTGCCAGCAGTTTGGGGGGGGACGAGCAGTACTTC. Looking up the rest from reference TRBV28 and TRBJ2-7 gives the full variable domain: DVKVTQSSRYLVKRTGEKVFLECVQDMDHENMFWYRQDPGLGLRLIYFSYDVKMKEKGDIPEGYSVSREKKERFSLILESASTNQTSMYLCASSLGGDEQYFGPGTRLTVT.

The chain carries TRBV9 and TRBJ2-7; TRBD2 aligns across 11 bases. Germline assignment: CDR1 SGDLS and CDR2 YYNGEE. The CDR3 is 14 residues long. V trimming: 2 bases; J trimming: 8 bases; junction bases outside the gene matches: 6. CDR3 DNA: TGTGCCAGCAGCGTGGGGCTAGCGGGAGGAAAGCAGTACTTC. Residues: CASSVGLAGGKQYF.

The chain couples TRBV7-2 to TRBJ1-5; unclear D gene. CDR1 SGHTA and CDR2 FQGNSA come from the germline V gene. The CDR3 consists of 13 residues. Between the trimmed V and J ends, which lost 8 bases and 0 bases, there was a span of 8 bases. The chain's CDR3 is CASGRDSNQPQHF. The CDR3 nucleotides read TGTGCCAGCGGCCGGGATAGCAATCAGCCCCAGCATTTT.

CDR3 sequence (DNA): TGTGCCAGCAGTTACTCGGTCCGGGACTCCTACGAGCAGTACTTC. Protein product: CASSYSVRDSYEQYF. This chain joins TRBV6-5 and TRBJ2-7; TRBD2 is a possible D gene (5 bases). The CDR3 is 15 amino acids. Trimming stripped 0 bases from V and 0 bases from J, with 9 bases between. CDR1 and CDR2 from the germline V gene are MNHEY and SVGAGI.